A selection of T cell receptor beta chains follows, all from one sample in a study of tumour-infiltrating T cells in Burkitt lymphoma. Only in-frame clones appear in the TCRdb table, and some are missing; sequencing was by immunoSEQ multiplex PCR. The sample has more than 12,000 clones; roughly 77% are singletons. The material sequenced was tumor tissue. Receptor source: a human donor with diffuse large B-cell lymphoma. Each CDR3 is given with its conserved first and last residue. Fields, in order: CDR3 protein, J gene, V gene.

CDR3: CASSMDSLYGYTF
J: TRBJ1-2
V: TRBV19

CDR3: CTSWGDGYTF
J: TRBJ1-2
V: TRBV29-1

CDR3: CASSWSGTMGNEQFF
J: TRBJ2-1
V: TRBV5-4

CDR3: CASRRTGSSGANVLTF
J: TRBJ2-6
V: TRBV2

CDR3: CASSLYPEAGYSTDTQYF
J: TRBJ2-3
V: TRBV11-2

CDR3: CASSLTTPYAGDYGYTF
J: TRBJ1-2
V: TRBV27

CDR3: CASGGASGGSVHNEQFF
J: TRBJ2-1
V: TRBV6-4

CDR3: CASSSVAVGQGRNTIYF
J: TRBJ1-3
V: TRBV5-1

CDR3: CASSLGARLSGNTIYF
J: TRBJ1-3
V: TRBV13

CDR3: CASRGSGNQPQHF
J: TRBJ1-5
V: TRBV6-1

CDR3: CASSPLPGLETQYF
J: TRBJ2-5
V: TRBV18

CDR3: CASSVSGGRPGELFF
J: TRBJ2-2
V: TRBV9

CDR3: CASSVSGKDTQYF
J: TRBJ2-3
V: TRBV7-7

CDR3: CAWSKNQIPVSEKLFF
J: TRBJ1-4
V: TRBV30

CDR3: CASSYSQETQYF
J: TRBJ2-5
V: TRBV6-6

CDR3: CASSETPTQYF
J: TRBJ2-5
V: TRBV2

CDR3: CAISVRQGDTGEQYF
J: TRBJ2-7
V: TRBV10-3

CDR3: CASSLLLGRETQYF
J: TRBJ2-5
V: TRBV28

CDR3: CASSKGSRRVHTHYGYTF
J: TRBJ1-2
V: TRBV21-1

CDR3: CSVESARGGYTF
J: TRBJ1-2
V: TRBV29-1

CDR3: CASSLQSGNEQFF
J: TRBJ2-1
V: TRBV27